Below are 13 T cell receptor beta chains sequenced from a single sample in a study of metastatic and nonmetastatic thyroid tumors. None of the patients had undergone any treatment ahead of thyroid surgery. MiXCR was used by TCRdb to re-call the PCR reads. The table has roughly 21,000 clones, roughly 30% seen once. Sequenced sample: tumor tissue. The receptors stem from a male donor with papillary thyroid cancer or a benign thyroid nodule (not recorded which). Some clones in this sample may be carry-over from other donors' samples.

The chain is built from TRBV6-1 and TRBJ1-2; 10 bases match TRBD1. Trimming at V came to 7 bases and at J to 3 bases, leaving 8 bases not matched to a gene. CDR3 length: 15 residues. Germline CDR1 reads MNHNS; CDR2 reads SASEGT. The CDR3 region is CASNPGQGGDYGYTF. The CDR3 nucleotides are TGTGCCAGCAATCCAGGACAGGGGGGCGACTATGGCTACACCTTC.

Ten or more counts support this clone. The junction departs from the called germline gene at one end, perhaps through a read error. The chain links TRBV7-3 to TRBJ2-1; a possible D gene is TRBD2 (6 bases). Germline V gene lookup returns CDR1 SGHTA and CDR2 FQGTGA. The CDR3 length is 15 residues. DNA for the CDR3: TGTGCCAACAGCCAACAGGCGGCGGGGTACAATGAGCAGTTCTTC. Protein sequence: CANSQQAAGYNEQFF.

This clone was observed a few times. This chain uses TRBV20-1 with TRBJ2-2; TRBD1 matches 9 bases. In germline, CDR1 is DFQATT, CDR2 SNEGSKA (reference sequence). This CDR3 is built from 14 residues. CDR3 region: CSAYGTGRAGELFF. In DNA, the CDR3 is TGCAGCGCTTATGGGACAGGGAGAGCCGGGGAGCTGTTTTTT.

At least ten counts were recorded for this clone. V usage is TRBV7-6 and J usage is TRBJ2-3; maybe TRBD2 (5 bases). V lost 1 base and J 4 bases, leaving 12 bases between the germline ends. This CDR3 region has 15 residues. The germline gives CDR1 SGHVS, CDR2 FNYEAQ. The DNA for the CDR3 is TGTGCCAGCAGCTTAGGGCCCTCCGGGGCAGATACGCAGTATTTT. Its protein is CASSLGPSGADTQYF. Full variable domain (missing parts from reference TRBV7-6 and TRBJ2-3): GAGVSQSPRYKVTKRGQDVALRCDPISGHVSLYWYRQALGQGPEFLTYFNYEAQQDKSGLPNDRFSAERPEGSISTLTIQRTEQRDSAMYRCASSLGPSGADTQYFGPGTRLTVL.

This clone was seen more than once but under ten times. This sequence joins TRBV6-1 and TRBJ1-5, with D tentatively TRBD1 (5 bases). This CDR3 has 13 residues. Germline values: CDR1 MNHNS, CDR2 SASEGT. V was pared by 8 bases and J by 2 bases, with 10 bases between. In DNA, the CDR3 is TGTGCCAGCTGGGGGGGGGGCAATCAGCCCCAGCATTTT. This encodes CASWGGGNQPQHF.

J is TRBJ1-2 and V is TRBV6-6, with D perhaps TRBD1 (6 bases). The V gene lost 3 bases and the J gene lost 1 base, with 12 bases spanning the gap. Germline lookup yields CDR1 MNHNY and CDR2 SVGAGI (reference sequence). The CDR3 consists of 15 residues. The CDR3 DNA sequence: TGTGCCAGCAGTTATTTGACAGGTGGTAACTATGGCTACACCTTC. This codes for CASSYLTGGNYGYTF.

The chain links TRBV2 to TRBJ2-3; TRBD2 matches 12 bases. J lost 0 bases, V lost 10 bases, and 11 bases had no gene match. The length of the CDR3 is 17 residues. From germline, CDR1 is SNHLY and CDR2 FYNNEI. The CDR3 nucleotides read TGTGCCATCGTTCTAGCGGGAGGGCCCCGGAGCACAGATACGCAGTATTTT. This sequence encodes CAIVLAGGPRSTDTQYF.

This clone was seen at least ten times. The CDR3 nucleotides are TGTGCCAGCAGCGGGACGGTGAACACTGAAGCTTTCTTT. Protein product: CASSGTVNTEAFF. J is TRBJ1-1 and V is TRBV28; weak D call: TRBD1 (5 bases). The V gene's germline CDR1 is MDHEN and CDR2 SYDVKM. V was cut by 6 bases and J by 0 bases, with 8 bases left in between. The CDR3 sequence is 13 residues long.

Note on this clone: This CDR3 is missing its conserved last phenylalanine or tryptophan, likely due to a read error. V and J are TRBV6-1 and TRBJ2-7; D is undetermined. The CDR3 runs to 15 residues. CDR1 and CDR2 from the germline V gene are MNHNS and SASEGT. The CDR3 is CATSVGLDGAYEQYL. The CDR3 nucleotides are TGTGCCACCAGTGTAGGTCTAGACGGAGCCTACGAGCAGTACTTG.

The chain has TRBV5-1 and TRBJ2-3, with 8 bases matching TRBD2. Unmatched junction bases numbered 16, after V lost 2 bases and J lost 2 bases. The CDR3 runs 19 residues. Germline-derived CDR1 and CDR2 are SGHRS and YFSETQ. CDR3 residues: CASSFRGGRPTESTDTQYF. CDR3 bases: TGCGCCAGCAGCTTTAGGGGCGGGAGGCCTACTGAATCCACAGATACGCAGTATTTT.

There are many counts of this clone. The rearrangement joins TRBV5-1 to TRBJ2-3, with 7 positions matching TRBD2. Germline CDR1 and CDR2: SGHRS and YFSETQ. Trimming at V came to 0 bases and at J to 3 bases, leaving 7 bases not matched to a gene. The CDR3 is 16 amino acids. CDR3 amino acids: CASSLGRGGPTDTQYF. CDR3 nucleotide sequence: TGCGCCAGCAGCTTGGGTAGGGGAGGGCCTACAGATACGCAGTATTTT. Filled out from reference TRBV5-1 and TRBJ2-3, the complete variable domain reads KAGVTQTPRYLIKTRGQQVTLSCSPISGHRSVSWYQQTPGQGLQFLFEYFSETQRNKGNFPGRFSGRQFSNSRSEMNVSTLELGDSALYLCASSLGRGGPTDTQYFGPGTRLTVL.

This clone is labeled large. Other DNA sequences in the same sample also yield this CDR3. This sequence joins TRBV24-1 and TRBJ1-1; 7 bases match TRBD1. The CDR3 has 12 amino acids. Trimming took 12 bases from V and 4 from J; bases not matched to a gene: 7. The germline gives CDR1 KGHDR, CDR2 SFDVKD. This chain's CDR3 is CAVQGIGTEAFF. DNA for the CDR3: TGTGCCGTACAGGGGATCGGCACTGAAGCTTTCTTT.

This clone has ten or more counts. V gene TRBV30 combines with J gene TRBJ1-5; D is perhaps TRBD1 (5 bases). Germline V gene sequence: CDR1 GTSNPN, CDR2 SVGIG (reference sequence). The V end lost 1 base, the J end lost 3 bases, and 10 bases lay between the germline ends. This CDR3 comprises 14 residues. This CDR3 reads CAWSADSLNQPQHF. CDR3 DNA sequence: TGTGCCTGGAGTGCTGACAGTCTCAATCAGCCCCAGCATTTT.